This TCR beta chain was found in a study of T-cell reconstitution after alpha-beta-depleted transplantation in children. Unique molecular identifiers were built into the TCRbeta library. TCRdb re-called the PCR reads with MiXCR, one entry per CDR3 protein. The sample lists about 240,000 distinct CDR3 sequences; 12% were seen once. CDR1 is LGHDT and CDR2 is YNNKEL in the germline V gene (reference sequence). The CDR3 is made up of 17 amino acids. The V gene lost 0 bases and the J gene lost 4 bases, with 17 bases spanning the gap. This clonotype was observed at least ten times. This clonotype originated in a human donor who donated a stem cell graft to a child with acute lymphoblastic leukemia. This sequence joins TRBV3-1 and TRBJ2-3, with no clear D. Sample: PBMCs from the stem cell graft donor, taken from the stem cell graft. The CDR3 coding sequence is TGTGCCAGCAGCCAAGATCCGGCTAGAGTCGCGCCAGATACGCAGTATTTT. Protein product: CASSQDPARVAPDTQYF.